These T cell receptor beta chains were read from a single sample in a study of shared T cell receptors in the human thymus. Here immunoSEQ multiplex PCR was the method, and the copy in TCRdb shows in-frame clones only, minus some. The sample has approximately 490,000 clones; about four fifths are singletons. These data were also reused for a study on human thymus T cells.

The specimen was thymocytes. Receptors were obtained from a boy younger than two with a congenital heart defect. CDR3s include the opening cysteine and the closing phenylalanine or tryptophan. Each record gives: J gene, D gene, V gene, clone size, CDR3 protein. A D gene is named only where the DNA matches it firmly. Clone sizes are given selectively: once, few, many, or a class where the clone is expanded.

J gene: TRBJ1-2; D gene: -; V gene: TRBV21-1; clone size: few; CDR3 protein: CASTKDRAGYGYTF
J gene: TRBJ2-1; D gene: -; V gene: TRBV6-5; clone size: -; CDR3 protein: CASRGKEGGNEQFF
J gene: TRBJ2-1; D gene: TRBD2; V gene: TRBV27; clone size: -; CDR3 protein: CASSRSPSGSVRYNEQFF
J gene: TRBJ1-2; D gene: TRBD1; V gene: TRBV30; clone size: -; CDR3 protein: CAWSVSLPGQGGFNYGYTF
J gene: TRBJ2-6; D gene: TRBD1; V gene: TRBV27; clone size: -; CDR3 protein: CASGTGPGANVLTF
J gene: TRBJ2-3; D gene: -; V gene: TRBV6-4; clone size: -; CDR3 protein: CASSILGRRTDTQYF
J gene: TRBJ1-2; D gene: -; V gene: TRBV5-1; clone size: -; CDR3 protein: CASSLALSDRNNGYTF
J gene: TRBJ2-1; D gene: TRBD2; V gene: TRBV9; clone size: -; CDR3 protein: CASSVGLACYNEQFF
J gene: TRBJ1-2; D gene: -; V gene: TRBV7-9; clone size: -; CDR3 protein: CASSFTGSKGYTF
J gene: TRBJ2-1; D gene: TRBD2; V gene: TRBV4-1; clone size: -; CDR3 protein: CASSPRLASALEQFF
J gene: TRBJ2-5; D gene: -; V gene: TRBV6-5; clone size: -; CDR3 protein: CASSYGTPQETQYF
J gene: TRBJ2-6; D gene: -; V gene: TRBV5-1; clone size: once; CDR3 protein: CASSSGDYNFGANVLTF
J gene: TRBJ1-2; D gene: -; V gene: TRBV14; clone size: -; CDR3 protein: CASSPYPTGNYGYTF
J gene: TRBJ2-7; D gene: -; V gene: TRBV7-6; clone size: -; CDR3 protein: CASSLSSAGSRYEQYF
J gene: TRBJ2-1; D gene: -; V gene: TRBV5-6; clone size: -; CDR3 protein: CASSPAEYEQFF
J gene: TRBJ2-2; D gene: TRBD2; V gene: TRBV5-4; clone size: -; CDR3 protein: CASSLEPSGRANTGELFF
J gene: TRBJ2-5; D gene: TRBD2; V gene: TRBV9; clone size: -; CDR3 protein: CASSSSGGQTQYF
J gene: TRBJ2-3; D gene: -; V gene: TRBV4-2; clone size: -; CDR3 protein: CASSQGLSMTDTDTQYF
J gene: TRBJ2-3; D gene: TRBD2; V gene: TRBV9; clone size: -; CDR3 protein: CASSVGPSGRPDTQYF
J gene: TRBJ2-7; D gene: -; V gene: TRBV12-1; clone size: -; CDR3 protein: CASSSGTGSWEQYF
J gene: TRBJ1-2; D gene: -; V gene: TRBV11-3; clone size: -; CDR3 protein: CASSFTGTPNNYGYTF
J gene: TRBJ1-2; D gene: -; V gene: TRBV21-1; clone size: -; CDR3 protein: CASSKGPPEKEGTAIYGYTF
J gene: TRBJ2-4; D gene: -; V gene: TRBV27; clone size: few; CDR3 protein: CASSPLAALAKNIQYF
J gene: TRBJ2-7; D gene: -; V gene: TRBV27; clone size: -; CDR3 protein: CATSGTGSSSYEQYF
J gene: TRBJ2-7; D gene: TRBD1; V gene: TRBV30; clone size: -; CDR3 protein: CAWGTGITYEQYF
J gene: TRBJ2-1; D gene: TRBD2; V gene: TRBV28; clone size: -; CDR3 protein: CASSPMGLAGGNEQFF
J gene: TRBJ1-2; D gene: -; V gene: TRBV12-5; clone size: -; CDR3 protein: CASAHNDNYGYTF
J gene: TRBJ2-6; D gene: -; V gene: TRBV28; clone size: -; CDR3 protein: CASSLTRGTGANVLTF
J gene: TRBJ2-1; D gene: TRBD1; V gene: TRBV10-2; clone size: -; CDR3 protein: CASTIPGQGSNEQFF
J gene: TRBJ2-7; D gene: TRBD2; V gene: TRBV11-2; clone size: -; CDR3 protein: CASSLYLNGTSGYEQYF
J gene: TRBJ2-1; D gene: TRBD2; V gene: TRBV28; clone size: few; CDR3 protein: CASSSPSGRAHNEQFF
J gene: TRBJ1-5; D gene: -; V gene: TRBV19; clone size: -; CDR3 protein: CASTKRTTRRQVFQPQHF
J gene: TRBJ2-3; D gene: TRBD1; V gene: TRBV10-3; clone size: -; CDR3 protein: CAISDRDRGTDTQYF
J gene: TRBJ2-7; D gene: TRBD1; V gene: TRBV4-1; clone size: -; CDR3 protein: CASSDGTGGSEQYF
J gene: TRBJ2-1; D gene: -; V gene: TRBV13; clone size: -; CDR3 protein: CASSTGSSYNEQFF
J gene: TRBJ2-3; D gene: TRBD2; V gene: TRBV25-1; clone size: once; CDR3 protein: CASAGLAGDTDTQYF
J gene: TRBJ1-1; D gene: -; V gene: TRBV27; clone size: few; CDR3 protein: CASSFWGADTEAFF
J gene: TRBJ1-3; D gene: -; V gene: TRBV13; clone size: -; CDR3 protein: CASSAPGFGGNTIYF
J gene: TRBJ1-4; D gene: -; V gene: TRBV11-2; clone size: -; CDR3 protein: CASSLGWQEPEKLFF
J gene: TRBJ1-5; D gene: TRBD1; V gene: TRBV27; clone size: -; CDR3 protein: CASSTRQGHRPQHF
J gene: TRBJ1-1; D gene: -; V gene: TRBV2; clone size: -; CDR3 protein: CATRRSTLNTEAFF
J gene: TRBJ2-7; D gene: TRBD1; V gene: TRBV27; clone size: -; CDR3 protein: CASSRDRGKEQYF
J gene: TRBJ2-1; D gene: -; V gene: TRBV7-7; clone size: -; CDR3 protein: CASSPDYGEQFF
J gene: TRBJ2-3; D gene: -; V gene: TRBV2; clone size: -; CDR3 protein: CASSGPFRAETDTQYF
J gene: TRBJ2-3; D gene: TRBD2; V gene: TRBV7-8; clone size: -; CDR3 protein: CASSNNGLAGLTDTQYF
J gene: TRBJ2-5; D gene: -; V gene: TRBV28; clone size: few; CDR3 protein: CASSPPPGTFEETQYF
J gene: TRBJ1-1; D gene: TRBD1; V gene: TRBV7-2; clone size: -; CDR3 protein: CASSPLDTGGGNTEAFF
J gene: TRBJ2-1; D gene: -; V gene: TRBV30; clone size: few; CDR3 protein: CAWSARSSYNEQFF
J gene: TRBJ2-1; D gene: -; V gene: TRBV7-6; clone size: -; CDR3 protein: CASSLARHEQFF
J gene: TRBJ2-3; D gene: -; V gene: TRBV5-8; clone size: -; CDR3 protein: CASSPGTRKYTQYF
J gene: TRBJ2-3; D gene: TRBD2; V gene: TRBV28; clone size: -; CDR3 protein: CASIPRRETDTQYF
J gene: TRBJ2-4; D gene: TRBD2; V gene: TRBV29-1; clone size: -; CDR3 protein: CSVGAGGPWNIQYF
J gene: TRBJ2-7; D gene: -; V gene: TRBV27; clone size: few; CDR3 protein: CASSLSGQLEGEQYF
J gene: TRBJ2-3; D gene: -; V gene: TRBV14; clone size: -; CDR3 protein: CASSPSRPDTQYF
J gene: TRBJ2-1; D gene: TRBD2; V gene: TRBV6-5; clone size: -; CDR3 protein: CASSSGTSGVDEQFF
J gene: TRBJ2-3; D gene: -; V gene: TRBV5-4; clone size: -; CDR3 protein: CASSSSTDTQYF
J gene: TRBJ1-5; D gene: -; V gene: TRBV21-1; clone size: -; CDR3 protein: CASSPRKGMDQPQHF